The subject of this entry is one T cell receptor beta chain. Germline V gene lookup returns CDR1 WNHNN and CDR2 SYGVQD (reference sequence). The V segment lost 11 bases and the J segment 4 bases; nucleotides outside the gene matches: 6. CDR3 length: 13 amino acids. In the original workflow: Amplified reference gene primers provided the basis for estimating nucleated cell counts. The assay was immunoSEQ multiplex PCR, and TCRdb's table has in-frame clones only and misses some. For V, J and clone size, that table is used; D and trimming come from the DNA. The table shows about 120,000 clones, with 75% to 90% occurring only once. This record comes from a study of blood T cell repertoires in COVID-19. Across the whole study: Samples representing acute and convalescent COVID-19 were sourced from the United States, Italy and Spain. T cells, B-cell-depleted T cells, or PBMCs provided the cDNA or gDNA that served as material.

The sample consisted of peripheral blood. The TCR comes from a woman between 65 and 79 years old with acute or convalescent COVID-19. V usage is TRBV10-1 and J usage is TRBJ2-2, with 8 bases lining up with TRBD1. CDR3 amino acids: CAVSRGLTGELFF. For the CDR3, the DNA is TGCGCCGTATCCAGGGGGCTCACCGGGGAGCTGTTTTTT.